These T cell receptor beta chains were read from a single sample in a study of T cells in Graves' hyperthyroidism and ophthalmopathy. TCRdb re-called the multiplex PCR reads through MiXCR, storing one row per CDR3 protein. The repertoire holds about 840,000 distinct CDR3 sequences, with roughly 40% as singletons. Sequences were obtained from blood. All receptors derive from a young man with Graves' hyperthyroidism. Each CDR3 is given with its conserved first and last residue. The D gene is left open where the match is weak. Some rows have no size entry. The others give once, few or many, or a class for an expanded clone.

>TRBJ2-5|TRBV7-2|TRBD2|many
TGTGCCAGCAGTCCTGGACTAGCGGGGGGGCAAGAGACCCAGTACTTC
CASSPGLAGGQETQYF
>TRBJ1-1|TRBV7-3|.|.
TGTGCCAGCAGTTTGGAGGGGGTGTTCACTGAAGCTTTCTTT
CASSLEGVFTEAFF
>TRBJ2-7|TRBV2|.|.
TGTGCCAGCAGCGGGGACCCGGGGGCCTACGAGCAGTACTTC
CASSGDPGAYEQYF
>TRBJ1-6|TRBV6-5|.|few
TGTGCCAGCAGTTACGCCCTGGGGTTCGTCTCACCCCTCCACTTT
CASSYALGFVSPLHF
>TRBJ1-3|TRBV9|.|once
TGTGCCAGCAGTGAATACGCCAGGCAGTCTCCCTCTGGAAACACCATATATTTT
CASSEYARQSPSGNTIYF
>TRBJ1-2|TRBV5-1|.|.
TGCGCCAGCAGCTGGCCGGGGGATAACTATGGCTACACCTTC
CASSWPGDNYGYTF
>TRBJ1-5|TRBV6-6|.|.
TGTGCCAGCAGCACAGGGTCTTGGCAGCCCCAGCATTTT
CASSTGSWQPQHF
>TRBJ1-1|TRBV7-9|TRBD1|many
TGTGCCAGCAGCTCCTACAGGGGGAGCACTGAAGCTTTCTTT
CASSSYRGSTEAFF
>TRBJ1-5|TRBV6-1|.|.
TGTGCCAGCAGTGCGCCGATTAGCAATCAGCCCCAGCATTTT
CASSAPISNQPQHF
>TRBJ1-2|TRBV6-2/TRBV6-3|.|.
TGTGCCAGCAGTCCGGGACTTTCTAGCCACCCTCATGGCTACACCTTC
CASSPGLSSHPHGYTF
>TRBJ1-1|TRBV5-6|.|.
TGTGCCAGCAGCTTGGGAGCGGGACCTGAAGCTTTCTTT
CASSLGAGPEAFF
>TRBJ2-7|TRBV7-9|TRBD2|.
TGTGCCAGCAGCCCCGCCGGGACTAGCGGAGAGTACGAGCAGTACTTC
CASSPAGTSGEYEQYF
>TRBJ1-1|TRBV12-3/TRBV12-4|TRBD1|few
TGTGCCAGCAGTTCAGGGACAGGGGTTGTTACTGAAGCTTTCTTT
CASSSGTGVVTEAFF
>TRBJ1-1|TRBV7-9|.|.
TGTGCCAGCAGCCCAATGGGGCAAGTCACTGAAGCTTTCTTT
CASSPMGQVTEAFF
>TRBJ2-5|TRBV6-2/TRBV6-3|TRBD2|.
TGTGCCAGCACAAAAGCGAGGAGCGGGATCACCCAAGAGACCCAGTACTTC
CASTKARSGITQETQYF
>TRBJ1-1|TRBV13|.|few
TGTGCCAGCAGTTCTGTTTGGACCCTAAACACTGAAGCTTTCTTT
CASSSVWTLNTEAFF
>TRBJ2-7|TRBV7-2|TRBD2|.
TGTGCCAGCAGCCCATTTAGCGGGAGTGGCGAGCAGTACTTC
CASSPFSGSGEQYF
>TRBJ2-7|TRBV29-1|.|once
TGCAGCTTAGAGCAATCCTACGAGCAGTACTTC
CSLEQSYEQYF
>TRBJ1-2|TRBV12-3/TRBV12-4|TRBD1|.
TGTGCCAGCAGTTTGGGCGACAGGGTTTTTTTAAACACCTTC
CASSLGDRVFLNTF
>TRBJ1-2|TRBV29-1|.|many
TGCAGCGTTGAAGCTGAGGACCGGGGCTACACCTTC
CSVEAEDRGYTF
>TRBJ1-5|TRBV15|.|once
TGTGCCACCAGCAGAGAAGGGCACCAGCCCCAGCATTTT
CATSREGHQPQHF
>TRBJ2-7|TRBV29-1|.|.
TGCAGCGTCGACCCGGAGACCACAGATACGCAGTACTTC
CSVDPETTDTQYF
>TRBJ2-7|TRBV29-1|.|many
TGCAGCGCCAGCGGCCTACTCTACGAGCAGTACTTC
CSASGLLYEQYF
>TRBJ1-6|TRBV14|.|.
TGTGCCAGCAGCCAAGATCGGTGGGGGGGGCTATCGAATTCACCCCTCCACTTT
CASSQDRWGGLSNSPLHF
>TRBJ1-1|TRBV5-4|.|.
TGTGCCAGCAGCACCGATCCAGGGAGAACTGAAGCTTTCTTT
CASSTDPGRTEAFF
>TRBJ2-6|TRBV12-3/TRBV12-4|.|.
TGTGCCAGCAGTTTGTATGAGGGGACAGGGGCCAACGTCCTGACTTTC
CASSLYEGTGANVLTF
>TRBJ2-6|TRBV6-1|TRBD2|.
TGTGCCAGCAGTGAAGCCGGGGGGGCACTACTCTCTGGGGCCAACGTCCTGACTTTC
CASSEAGGALLSGANVLTF
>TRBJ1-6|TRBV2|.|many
TGTGCCAGCAAAGGCAATAATTCACCCCTCCACTTT
CASKGNNSPLHF
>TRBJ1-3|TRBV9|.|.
TGTGCCAGCAGCGGGCCCGACAGTTTTTCTGGAAACACCATATATTTT
CASSGPDSFSGNTIYF
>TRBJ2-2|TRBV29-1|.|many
TGCAGCGTTGACGCGAACGGGGAGCTGTTTTTT
CSVDANGELFF
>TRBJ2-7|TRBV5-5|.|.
TGTGCCAGCAGCCAAGATAGCTCATCCTTAAACTACGAGCAGTACTTC
CASSQDSSSLNYEQYF
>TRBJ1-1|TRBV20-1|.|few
TGCAGTGCTCCGGTGGGGAACTCTGAAGCTTTCTTT
CSAPVGNSEAFF
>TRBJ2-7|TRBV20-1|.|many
TGCAGTGCTAGGAGGAGTGAGGAGCAGTACTTC
CSARRSEEQYF
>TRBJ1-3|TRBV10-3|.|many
TGTGCCATCAGTGTAAGGGGACCTGGAAACACCATATATTTT
CAISVRGPGNTIYF
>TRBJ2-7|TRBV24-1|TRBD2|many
TGTGCCACCAAGGTCGGGAGGAAGATGTACGAGCAGTACTTC
CATKVGRKMYEQYF
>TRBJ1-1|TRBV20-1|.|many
TGCAGTGCTTACAAGGGGACTGAAGCTTTCTTT
CSAYKGTEAFF
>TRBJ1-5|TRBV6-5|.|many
TGTGCCAGCAGTTTCTCCCTAACTCAGCCCCAGCATTTT
CASSFSLTQPQHF
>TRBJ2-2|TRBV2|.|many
TGTGCCAGCAGGGCCGGGGAGCTGTTTTTT
CASRAGELFF
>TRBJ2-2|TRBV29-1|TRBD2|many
TGCAGCGTTGAAGAAGCGGGAGTCGGGAGCACCGGGGAGCTGTTTTTT
CSVEEAGVGSTGELFF
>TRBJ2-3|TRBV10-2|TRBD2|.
TGCGCCAGCAGGATTAGCGGGAGGCGCACAGATACGCAGTATTTT
CASRISGRRTDTQYF
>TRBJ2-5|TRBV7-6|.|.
TGTGCCAGCAGCGAAATACAAGGTCGGGGGCGAGAGACCCAGTACTTC
CASSEIQGRGRETQYF
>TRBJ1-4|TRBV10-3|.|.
TGTGCCAGCAGTTACTCGGGACTGGCCGAAAAACTGTTTTTT
CASSYSGLAEKLFF
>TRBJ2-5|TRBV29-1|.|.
TGCAGCGTTGAAGATCGGGGGACTGGGGAGACCCAGTACTTC
CSVEDRGTGETQYF
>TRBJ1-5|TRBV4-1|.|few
TGCGCCAGCAGCCAAGACGACATCCGCAATCAGCCCCAGCATTTT
CASSQDDIRNQPQHF
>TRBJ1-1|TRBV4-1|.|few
TGTGCCAGCAGCCAAGATGCCGGAGGGGCAACTGAAGCTTTCTTT
CASSQDAGGATEAFF
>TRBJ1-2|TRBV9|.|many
TGTGCCAGCAGCGATTCAGGGATCGGCTACACCTTC
CASSDSGIGYTF
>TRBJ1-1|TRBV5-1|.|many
TGCGCCAGCAGCTTGTGGGGGATGAACACTGAAGCTTTCTTT
CASSLWGMNTEAFF
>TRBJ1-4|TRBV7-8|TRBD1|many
TGTGCCAGCAGCGACCGGACAGGGGTGAATGAAAAACTGTTTTTT
CASSDRTGVNEKLFF
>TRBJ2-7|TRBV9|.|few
TGTGCCAGCAGCGTAGGGGGGACACCCAAAGAGCAGTACTTC
CASSVGGTPKEQYF
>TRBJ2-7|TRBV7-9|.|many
TGTGCCAGCAGCGCTGACAGGCTAAGCTCCTACGAGCAGTACTTC
CASSADRLSSYEQYF